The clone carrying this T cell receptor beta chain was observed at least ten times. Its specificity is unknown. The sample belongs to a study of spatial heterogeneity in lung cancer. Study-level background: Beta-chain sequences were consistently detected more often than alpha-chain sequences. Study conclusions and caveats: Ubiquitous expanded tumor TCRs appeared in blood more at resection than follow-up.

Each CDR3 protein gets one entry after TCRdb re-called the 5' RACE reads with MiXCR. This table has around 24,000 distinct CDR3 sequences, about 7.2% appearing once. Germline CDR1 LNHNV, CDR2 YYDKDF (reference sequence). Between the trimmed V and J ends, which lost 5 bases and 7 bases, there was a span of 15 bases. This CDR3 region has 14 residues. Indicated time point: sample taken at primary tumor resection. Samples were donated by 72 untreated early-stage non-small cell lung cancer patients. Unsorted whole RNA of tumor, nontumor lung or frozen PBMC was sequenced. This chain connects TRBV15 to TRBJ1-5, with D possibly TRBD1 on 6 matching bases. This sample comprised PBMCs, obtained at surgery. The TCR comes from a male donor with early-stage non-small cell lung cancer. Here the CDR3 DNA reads TGTGCCACCAGCGGAACAGGGTCGCGACAGCCCCAGCATTTT. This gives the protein CATSGTGSRQPQHF.